This T cell receptor (beta chain) was profiled in a study of response to subunit inactivated influenza vaccine. V lost 4 bases and J lost 4; bases outside the gene matches: 8. The CDR3 totals 14 residues. Germline CDR1 SGHRS, CDR2 YFSETQ. TCRdb passed the RT-PCR reads through MiXCR, listing each CDR3 protein once. The sample has roughly 760,000 distinct CDR3 sequences; around 20% are singletons. This clonotype occurred a few times. This specimen consisted of PBMCs from blood, obtained around 5 days after vaccination. The sequence was obtained from a man aged 50 to 59 who received an inactivated influenza vaccine. This chain joins TRBV5-1 and TRBJ2-7, with TRBD1 matching over 7 bases. The CDR3 nucleotides are TGCGCCAGCAGCATCAGGACAGGACTTTACGAGCAGTACTTC. Translated, it gives CASSIRTGLYEQYF.